The 20 T cell receptor beta chains below all came from one sample that was sequenced in a study of blood T cell repertoires in COVID-19. Profiled with immunoSEQ multiplex PCR; TCRdb holds only in-frame clones, not every one. The data show under 90,000 clones, nearly 80% seen once. The sequenced material came from peripheral blood. All receptors come from a human donor in a cohort sampled during active COVID-19.

This chain links TRBV6-1 with TRBJ1-6, with D perhaps matching TRBD1 (5 bases). The CDR3 is made up of 15 amino acids. The V gene lost 1 base and the J gene lost 6 bases, with 10 bases spanning the gap. Germline V lookup: CDR1 MNHNS, CDR2 SASEGT. The CDR3 bases are TGTGCCAGCAGTGAAGGGGTTAGGGGTAATTCACCCCTCCACTTT. Its protein product is CASSEGVRGNSPLHF.

A single count supports this clone. The chain uses TRBV5-1 and TRBJ1-2, with D possibly being TRBD1 (5 bases). There are 15 residues in the CDR3. The V gene's germline CDR1 is SGHRS and CDR2 YFSETQ. Between the trimmed V and J ends, which lost 3 bases and 6 bases, there was a span of 18 bases. Here the CDR3 reads CASSSALRGMDGYTF. In DNA form, the CDR3 reads TGCGCCAGCAGCTCCGCATTACGGGGGATGGATGGCTACACCTTC.

The rearrangement links TRBV11-2 to TRBJ2-3; 7 nucleotides match TRBD2. CDR3 length equals 15 residues. Germline V gives CDR1 SGHAT, CDR2 FQNNGV. V dropped 1 base and J dropped 2; count of bases not matched to a gene: 3. DNA of the CDR3: TGTGCCAGCAGCTTAGGACTAGCTTACACAGATACGCAGTATTTT. Its protein is CASSLGLAYTDTQYF.

This chain uses TRBV24-1 with TRBJ2-5; D is perhaps TRBD2 (5 bases). CDR1 and CDR2 (germline): KGHDR, SFDVKD. Trimming pared 1 base from V and 2 bases from J, leaving 10 bases between. The CDR3 contains 15 residues. Written as DNA, the CDR3 is TGTGCCACCAGTGATTTAGGACTGGGGCAAGAGACCCAGTACTTC. This codes for CATSDLGLGQETQYF.

The rearrangement joins TRBV5-1 to TRBJ2-7, with a possible D match to TRBD2 (6 bases). The germline CDR1 and CDR2 sequences are SGHRS and YFSETQ. Trimming removed 4 bases at V and 0 bases at J, with 14 bases between. There are 15 residues in the CDR3. The CDR3 here is CASSPLGGLSYEQYF. DNA for the CDR3: TGCGCCAGCAGCCCTCTGGGGGGACTCTCCTACGAGCAGTACTTC.

The rearrangement uses TRBV7-6 and TRBJ2-7, with 8 bases matching TRBD1. The V gene's germline CDR1 is SGHVS and CDR2 FNYEAQ. CDR3 length: 13 amino acids. V dropped 3 bases and J dropped 12; count of bases not matched to a gene: 10. CDR3 loop: CASSLGPQGAVYF. In DNA form, the CDR3 reads TGTGCCAGCAGCTTGGGACCCCAGGGGGCCGTGTACTTC.

This clone has a single count. The chain uses TRBV27 and TRBJ1-2, with D perhaps matching TRBD1 (6 bases). Trimming left V 2 bases short and J 7 bases short, with 11 bases between. The CDR3 runs 13 residues. From germline, CDR1 is MNHEY and CDR2 SMNVEV (reference sequence). CDR3 sequence reads: CASSLRGAAGYTF. The CDR3 coding sequence is TGTGCCAGCAGTTTACGGGGGGCCGCTGGCTACACCTTC.

This sequence joins TRBV7-2 and TRBJ2-1; the D gene is possibly TRBD2 (6 bases). CDR3 length equals 15 residues. Germline CDR1 and CDR2: SGHTA and FQGNSA. Trimming cost V 5 bases and J 5 bases, with 16 bases left between them. The CDR3 DNA reads TGTGCCAGCAGCGGGCCCCGGGACTTGCACAATGAGCAGTTCTTC. The encoded protein is CASSGPRDLHNEQFF.

The chain is built from TRBV7-6 and TRBJ1-6, with D perhaps matching TRBD1 (6 bases). Trimming took off 5 bases at V and 9 bases at J, with 26 bases between the two ends. CDR1 and CDR2 from the germline V gene are SGHVS and FNYEAQ. The CDR3 length is 18 residues. The CDR3 DNA reads as TGTGCCAGCAGCCTCCTCATGGGGGCAGCTGGAGAAACTTCACCCCTCCACTTT. Translated, it gives CASSLLMGAAGETSPLHF.

In this sample, this clone turned up once. The rearrangement joins TRBV3-1 (or the pseudogene TRBV3-2) to TRBJ1-6, with TRBD1 matching over 7 bases. The CDR3 is 16 amino acids. Trimming at V came to 3 bases and at J to 7 bases, leaving 9 bases not matched to a gene. Looked up from germline, CDR1 is LGHDT and CDR2 is YNNKEL (reference sequence). CDR3 bases: TGTGCCAGCAGCCACCTGACAGGGACTGGGAATTCACCCCTCCACTTT. This gives the protein CASSHLTGTGNSPLHF.

The chain is built from TRBV3-1 (or the pseudogene TRBV3-2) and TRBJ2-3; 9 bases fit TRBD1. Germline lookup yields CDR1 LGHDT and CDR2 YNNKEL (reference sequence). This CDR3 region has 17 residues. V shed 5 bases, J shed 6 bases, and the junction held 15 bases outside the gene matches. In DNA, the CDR3 is TGTGCCAGCAGCTCTACCGAGAACAGGGGGCGCGCGGATACGCAGTATTTT. It encodes CASSSTENRGRADTQYF.

The rearrangement uses TRBV7-2 and TRBJ2-5; 8 bases are a match to TRBD2. The J segment lost 5 bases and the V segment lost 4 bases, leaving 15 bases of the junction unmatched. Germline V gene lookup returns CDR1 SGHTA and CDR2 FQGNSA. This CDR3 is 17 amino acids long. CDR3 loop: CASSSPTGTRGGETQYF. Here the CDR3 DNA reads TGTGCCAGCAGCTCTCCGACCGGGACTAGGGGTGGGGAGACCCAGTACTTC.

The chain couples TRBV5-4 to TRBJ2-2, with D possibly TRBD2 on 6 matching bases. V was shortened by 4 bases and J by 5 bases, with 18 bases between the two germline ends. In germline, CDR1 is SGHNT, CDR2 YYREEE (reference sequence). The length of the CDR3 is 16 residues. The CDR3 bases are TGTGCCAGCAGCCCATCCGGGGGAGTTAAGACCGGGGAGCTGTTTTTT. It encodes CASSPSGGVKTGELFF. The full variable domain, completed using reference TRBV5-4 and TRBJ2-2, is ETGVTQSPTHLIKTRGQQVTLRCSSQSGHNTVSWYQQALGQGPQFIFQYYREEENGRGNFPPRFSGLQFPNYSSELNVNALELDDSALYLCASSPSGGVKTGELFFGEGSRLTVL.

This chain joins TRBV6-6 and TRBJ1-2; D is unresolved. The CDR3 runs to 15 residues. The germline V and J ends were trimmed by 0 bases and 8 bases, with 16 bases remaining between them. Looked up from germline, CDR1 is MNHNY and CDR2 is SVGAGI (reference sequence). DNA of the CDR3: TGTGCCAGCAGTTACTCGTACCAGTCCAGGCACGGCTACACCTTC. This encodes CASSYSYQSRHGYTF.

The chain joins TRBV9 to TRBJ2-1, with D perhaps TRBD1 (5 bases). V dropped 2 bases and J dropped 5 bases, with 20 bases sitting between them. Per germline, CDR1 SGDLS and CDR2 YYNGEE. The CDR3 loop spans 17 amino acids. The CDR3 loop is CASSVDIGAAPHNEQFF. CDR3 nucleotides: TGTGCCAGCAGCGTCGACATTGGGGCCGCACCCCACAATGAGCAGTTCTTC.

The chain has TRBV6-5 and TRBJ2-5; 8 bases are a match to TRBD1. V was clipped by 0 bases and J by 5 bases; unmatched bases: 8. The germline CDR1 and CDR2 sequences are MNHEY and SVGAGI. The CDR3 runs 16 residues. CDR3 loop: CASSYSSDREYETQYF. The CDR3 DNA reads as TGTGCCAGCAGTTACTCATCGGACAGGGAGTATGAGACCCAGTACTTC.

The chain is built from TRBV4-3 and TRBJ2-7; D is unresolved. The germline V gene encodes CDR1 LGHNA and CDR2 YSLEER. The CDR3 totals 12 residues. The germline V and J ends were trimmed by 11 bases and 2 bases, with 13 bases remaining between them. The CDR3 here is CAGPGDAYEQYF. Written as DNA, the CDR3 is TGCGCCGGCCCAGGCGATGCCTACGAGCAGTACTTC.

The chain carries TRBV6-1 and TRBJ1-5; D not certain. The CDR3 runs 18 residues. The V end lost 1 base, the J end lost 2 bases, and 18 bases lay between the germline ends. The germline V gene has CDR1 MNHNS and CDR2 SASEGT. CDR3 in DNA: TGTGCCAGCAGTGAAGAGGTGGGCGGAGGTTTGGGCAATCAGCCCCAGCATTTT. It specifies CASSEEVGGGLGNQPQHF.

V and J are TRBV20-1 and TRBJ2-5; 11 bases map to TRBD2. This CDR3 is built from 15 residues. V trimming: 3 bases; J trimming: 2 bases; junction bases outside the gene matches: 5. Germline values: CDR1 DFQATT, CDR2 SNEGSKA (reference sequence). CDR3 loop: CSASWGLAVQETQYF. The CDR3 coding sequence is TGCAGTGCTAGTTGGGGACTAGCGGTACAAGAGACCCAGTACTTC.

The gene calls are TRBV4-1 and TRBJ1-4; D ambiguous. The CDR3 extends over 16 amino acids. Germline CDR1 MGHRA, CDR2 YSYEKL. V lost 7 bases and J lost 3, with 18 bases in between. The CDR3 nucleotides are TGCGCCAGCACCTCCCAGTGGAGCGCCTCTAATGAAAAACTGTTTTTT. It translates to CASTSQWSASNEKLFF.